Shown below are 14 T cell receptor beta chains from a single sample sequenced in a study of blood T cell repertoires in COVID-19. This table comes from immunoSEQ multiplex PCR, and its TCRdb copy is limited to in-frame clones, with some not included. The data show under 200,000 clones, over 75% seen once. The sequencing input was peripheral blood. The receptors here all came from a man over 45 with acute or convalescent COVID-19.

This chain uses TRBV5-4 with TRBJ2-3; 14 bases align to TRBD2. This CDR3 comprises 16 residues. V dropped 5 bases and J dropped 2; count of bases not matched to a gene: 4. Germline CDR1 is SGHNT and CDR2 is YYREEE (reference sequence). CDR3 sequence reads: CASRPTSGRATDTQYF. The CDR3 coding sequence is TGTGCCAGCAGGCCGACTAGCGGGAGGGCCACAGATACGCAGTATTTT.

The rearrangement joins TRBV28 to TRBJ2-3, with a tentative D call TRBD2 (6 bases). Germline V gene lookup returns CDR1 MDHEN and CDR2 SYDVKM. Trimming shortened V by 4 bases and J by 6 bases, and 14 bases separated the two germline ends. CDR3 length equals 14 residues. The CDR3 loop is CASSYGGTRDTQYF. As DNA, the CDR3 is TGTGCCAGCAGTTACGGCGGGACCCGGGATACGCAGTATTTT. The whole variable domain, remainder taken from reference TRBV28 and TRBJ2-3, is DVKVTQSSRYLVKRTGEKVFLECVQDMDHENMFWYRQDPGLGLRLIYFSYDVKMKEKGDIPEGYSVSREKKERFSLILESASTNQTSMYLCASSYGGTRDTQYFGPGTRLTVL.

The chain links TRBV28 to TRBJ2-5, with D hard to call. Trimming shortened V by 2 bases and J by 1 base, and 5 bases separated the two germline ends. This CDR3 comprises 13 residues. CDR1 MDHEN and CDR2 SYDVKM come from the germline V gene. The CDR3 protein is CASSLGPQETQYF. CDR3 nucleotides: TGTGCCAGCAGTTTAGGGCCCCAAGAGACCCAGTACTTC.

The chain combines TRBV3-1 (or the pseudogene TRBV3-2) with TRBJ2-1; 12 positions agree with TRBD2. V dropped 1 base and J dropped 4; count of bases not matched to a gene: 14. This CDR3 is built from 20 residues. In germline, CDR1 is LGHDT, CDR2 YNNKEL (reference sequence). The CDR3 DNA sequence: TGTGCCAGCAGCCAAGCTCGCCTAGCGGGGGGGCGGTGGGGTTACAATGAGCAGTTCTTC. Amino acid sequence: CASSQARLAGGRWGYNEQFF.

This clone was counted only a few times. This chain uses TRBV19 with TRBJ1-4; the D gene is possibly TRBD1 (5 bases). The CDR3 consists of 15 residues. Germline V CDR1 and CDR2: LNHDA, SQIVND (reference sequence). V was trimmed by 3 bases and J by 8 bases, leaving 16 bases between them. The CDR3 region is CASSIGGRAPEKLFF. The DNA of the CDR3 is TGTGCCAGTAGTATCGGTGGCAGGGCACCCGAAAAACTGTTTTTT.

The rearrangement links TRBV5-5 to TRBJ2-7, with 10 bases lining up with TRBD2. The V and J ends lost 7 bases and 4 bases, in that order; junction bases with no gene match: 8. Germline CDR1 and CDR2: SGHKS and YYEKEE (reference sequence). CDR3 size: 14 residues. CDR3 sequence (DNA): TGTGCCAGCCAGGAAGCGGGAGGGGGGTACGAGCAGTACTTC. Translating it yields CASQEAGGGYEQYF.

This chain connects TRBV3-1 (or the pseudogene TRBV3-2) to TRBJ1-6; a possible D gene is TRBD1 (5 bases). CDR3 length: 11 amino acids. Trimming took 2 bases from V and 12 from J, leaving 5 bases between them. Germline V gene data show CDR1 as LGHDT and CDR2 as YNNKEL (reference sequence). The CDR3 nucleotides are TGTGCCAGCAGCCAACAGGGACCCCTCCACTTT. This codes for CASSQQGPLHF.

V and J are TRBV7-3 and TRBJ2-1; 15 bases align to TRBD2. CDR1 and CDR2 (germline): SGHTA, FQGTGA. The CDR3 sequence is 15 residues long. The J segment lost 7 bases and the V segment lost 5 bases, leaving 3 bases of the junction unmatched. CDR3 amino acids: CASSAGLAGGNEQFF. The CDR3 DNA reads TGTGCCAGCAGCGCGGGACTAGCGGGGGGTAATGAGCAGTTCTTC.

The chain uses TRBV27 and TRBJ2-2; D may be TRBD2 (5 bases). The CDR3 consists of 15 residues. Per germline, CDR1 MNHEY and CDR2 SMNVEV (reference sequence). Between the trimmed V and J ends, which lost 2 bases and 8 bases, there was a span of 15 bases. In nucleotides, the CDR3 is TGTGCCAGCAGTTTAGCGGGCAGAGGTTCGGGGGAGCTGTTTTTT. Its protein is CASSLAGRGSGELFF.

The CDR3 is CASRIASTDTQYF. The CDR3 DNA is TGTGCCAGCAGAATAGCTAGCACAGATACGCAGTATTTT. The rearrangement links TRBV27 to TRBJ2-3; D gene uncertain. The CDR3 is 13 residues long. Per the germline V gene, CDR1 is MNHEY and CDR2 is SMNVEV (reference sequence). Trimming left V 6 bases short and J 0 bases short, with 7 bases between.

This clone was detected once. This chain uses TRBV4-3 with TRBJ2-3; D gene unclear. Germline V lookup: CDR1 LGHNA, CDR2 YSLEER. V shed 1 base and J shed 0 bases, with 20 bases lying between them. The CDR3 contains 19 residues. As DNA, the CDR3 is TGCGCCAGCAGCCAAGGGTACTACGACCTACCGGCTAGCACAGATACGCAGTATTTT. Its protein is CASSQGYYDLPASTDTQYF.

This chain links TRBV4-1 with TRBJ2-5; 14 nucleotides align to TRBD2. The CDR3 totals 18 residues. Germline CDR1 reads MGHRA; CDR2 reads YSYEKL. Trimming cost V 0 bases and J 4 bases; bases outside gene matches: 7. The CDR3 DNA follows: TGCGCCAGCAGCCAAGATAGACTAGCGGGAGGGCCTCGAGAGACCCAGTACTTC. Translated, it gives CASSQDRLAGGPRETQYF.

This chain links TRBV19 with TRBJ2-2; TRBD1 might be the D (6 bases). Germline V gene lookup returns CDR1 LNHDA and CDR2 SQIVND (reference sequence). This CDR3 spans 13 amino acids. V was shortened by 7 bases and J by 5 bases, with 11 bases between the two germline ends. CDR3 protein: CASNRQVTGELFF. The CDR3 nucleotides read TGTGCCAGTAACCGACAGGTAACCGGGGAGCTGTTTTTT.

The CDR3 bases are TGTGCCAGCAGTTTGGGCCTAGCGGGGACCTACGAGCAGTACGTC. Residues: CASSLGLAGTYEQYV. This chain links TRBV28 with TRBJ2-7, with 9 bases lining up with TRBD2. Trimming removed 3 bases from V and 2 bases from J; junction bases left unmatched: 5. This CDR3 spans 15 amino acids. Germline V gives CDR1 MDHEN, CDR2 SYDVKM.